This T cell receptor (beta chain) was obtained from a study of monozygotic twins with inflammatory bowel disease. The CDR3 is made up of 13 amino acids. Germline CDR1 reads SGHDN; CDR2 reads FVKESK. TCRdb re-called the 5' RACE reads, yielding one record per CDR3 amino acid sequence without DNA. The specimen's table records around 400,000 distinct CDR3 sequences. Whole blood supplied total RNA, and T cells were not sorted. The TCR sequence derives from a human donor with ulcerative colitis or Crohn's disease, or a healthy co-twin of an affected twin (not recorded which). The material sequenced was blood. The chain links TRBV14 to TRBJ2-3; TCRdb's assignment of TRBD2 cannot be checked, as there is no DNA. CDR3 in amino acids: CASSLRPDGTQYF. The complete variable domain, with remaining parts taken from reference TRBV14 and TRBJ2-3, reads EAGVTQFPSHSVIEKGQTVTLRCDPISGHDNLYWYRRVMGKEIKFLLHFVKESKQDESGMPNNRFLAERTGGTYSTLKVQPAELEDSGVYFCASSLRPDGTQYFGPGTRLTVL.